The 8 T cell receptor beta chains below all came from one sample that was sequenced in a study of CXCR3-negative and CXCR3-positive naive CD8 T cells. Libraries were UMI-labeled 5' RACE TRB cDNA. TCRdb processed the 5' RACE reads again and assigns one entry to each CDR3 protein, with no DNA. The clone table shows about 120,000 distinct CDR3 sequences, with the ten largest holding 0.36%. For these receptors, no antigen is known. Study results and limitations: Hydrophobicity was higher for TRB CDR3s found in CXCR3-positive naive cells than in CXCR3-negative naive cells.

Sequencing was done on a sample of naive CXCR3+ CD8+ T cells from blood. Specified subset: CD45RO-CCR7+CD27+CD95- naive CD8+ T cells expressing CXCR3 (TNR3+). The receptors derive from a human donor in good health. Some clones in this sample may be carry-over from other donors' samples.

This chain uses TRBV19 with TRBJ2-1; the TCRdb call, TRBD1, lacks DNA for checking. From germline, CDR1 is LNHDA and CDR2 SQIVND (reference sequence). The CDR3 has 15 amino acids. The chain's CDR3 is CASSPISGQYNEQFF.

The rearrangement joins TRBV7-9 to TRBJ2-1. Per the germline V gene, CDR1 is SEHNR and CDR2 is FQNEAQ (reference sequence). The CDR3 covers 16 residues. CDR3 sequence reads: CASSLAAATYYNEQFF.

The V and J genes are TRBV5-1 and TRBJ2-7; TCRdb proposes TRBD1, but this gene call is untestable without DNA. The CDR3 extends over 19 amino acids. The germline V gene encodes CDR1 SGHRS and CDR2 YFSETQ. This CDR3 reads CASSFRPPMGQRGYDGQYF.

J is TRBJ2-7 and V is TRBV20-1; the D call of TRBD2 rests on TCRdb alone, since no DNA is present to check it. CDR3 length: 17 residues. Germline CDR1 DFQATT, CDR2 SNEGSKA (reference sequence). The CDR3 region is CSARDPHDGTSLREQYF.

The CDR3 loop reads CASSLVLSGASAEAFF. The chain carries TRBV7-6 and TRBJ1-1; checking the TCRdb D call of TRBD1 is not possible without DNA. CDR1 SGHVS and CDR2 FNYEAQ come from the germline V gene. The CDR3 contains 16 residues.

The V and J genes are TRBV4-2 and TRBJ1-6; with no DNA, the TCRdb D assignment of TRBD1 cannot be verified. Germline lookup yields CDR1 LGHNA and CDR2 YNFKEQ. The CDR3 runs 15 residues. This CDR3 is CASSQPGQYNSPLHF.

The genes are TRBV20-1 and TRBJ1-6; TCRdb's D call, TRBD1, is unchecked because there is no DNA. The V gene's germline CDR1 is DFQATT and CDR2 SNEGSKA (reference sequence). The CDR3 is made up of 16 amino acids. CDR3 protein: CSARDLAREMSSPLHF.

The chain carries TRBV11-2 and TRBJ2-3; TCRdb's D call, TRBD2, is unchecked because there is no DNA. CDR1 and CDR2 from the germline V gene are SGHAT and FQNNGV. The length of the CDR3 is 14 residues. This CDR3 is CASSLLGTPDTQYF.